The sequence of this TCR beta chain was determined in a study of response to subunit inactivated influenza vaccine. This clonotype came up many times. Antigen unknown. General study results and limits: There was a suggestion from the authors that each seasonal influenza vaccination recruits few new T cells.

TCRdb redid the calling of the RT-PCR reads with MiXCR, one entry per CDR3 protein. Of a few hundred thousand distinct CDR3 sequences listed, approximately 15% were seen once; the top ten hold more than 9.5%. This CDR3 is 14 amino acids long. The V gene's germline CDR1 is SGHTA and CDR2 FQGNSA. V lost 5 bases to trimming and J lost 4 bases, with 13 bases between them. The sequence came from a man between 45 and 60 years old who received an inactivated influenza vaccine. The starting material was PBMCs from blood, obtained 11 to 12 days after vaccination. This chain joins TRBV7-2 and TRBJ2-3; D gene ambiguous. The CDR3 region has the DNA TGTGCCAGCAGCCTGGGGTTAGGGCCAGATACGCAGTATTTT. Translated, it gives CASSLGLGPDTQYF.